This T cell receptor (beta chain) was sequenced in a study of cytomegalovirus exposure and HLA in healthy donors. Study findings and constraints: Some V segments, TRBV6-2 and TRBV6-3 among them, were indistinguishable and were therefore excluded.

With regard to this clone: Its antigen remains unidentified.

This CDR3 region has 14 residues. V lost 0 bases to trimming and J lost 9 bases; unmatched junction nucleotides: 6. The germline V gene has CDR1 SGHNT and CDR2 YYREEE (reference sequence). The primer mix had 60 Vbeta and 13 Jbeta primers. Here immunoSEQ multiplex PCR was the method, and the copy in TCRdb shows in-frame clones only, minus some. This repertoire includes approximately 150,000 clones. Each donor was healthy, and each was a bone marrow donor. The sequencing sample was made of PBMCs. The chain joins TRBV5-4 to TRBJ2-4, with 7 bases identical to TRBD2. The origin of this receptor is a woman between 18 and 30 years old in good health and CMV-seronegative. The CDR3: CASSLGDYQGIQYF. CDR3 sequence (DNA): TGTGCCAGCAGCTTGGGGGACTACCAGGGCATTCAGTACTTC.